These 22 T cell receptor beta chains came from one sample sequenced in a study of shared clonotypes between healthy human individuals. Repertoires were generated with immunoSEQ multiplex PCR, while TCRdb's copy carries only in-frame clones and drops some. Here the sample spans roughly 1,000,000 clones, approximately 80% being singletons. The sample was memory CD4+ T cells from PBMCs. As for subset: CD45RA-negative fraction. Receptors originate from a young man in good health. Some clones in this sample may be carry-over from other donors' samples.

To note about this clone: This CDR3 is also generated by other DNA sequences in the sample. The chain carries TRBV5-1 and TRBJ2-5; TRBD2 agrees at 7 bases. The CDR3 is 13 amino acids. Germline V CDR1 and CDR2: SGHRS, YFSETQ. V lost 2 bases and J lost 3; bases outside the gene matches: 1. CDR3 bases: TGCGCCAGCAGCTTTGGGGGGGAAGAGACCCAGTACTTC. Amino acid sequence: CASSFGGEETQYF.

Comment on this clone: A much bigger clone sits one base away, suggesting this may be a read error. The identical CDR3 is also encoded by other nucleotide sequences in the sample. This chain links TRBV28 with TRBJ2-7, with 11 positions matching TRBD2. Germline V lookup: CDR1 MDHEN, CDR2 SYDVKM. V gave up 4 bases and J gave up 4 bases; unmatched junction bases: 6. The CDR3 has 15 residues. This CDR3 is CASSSLAGGPYEQYF. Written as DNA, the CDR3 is TGTGCCAGCAGTTCATTAGCGGGAGGGCCGTACGAGCAGTACTTC.

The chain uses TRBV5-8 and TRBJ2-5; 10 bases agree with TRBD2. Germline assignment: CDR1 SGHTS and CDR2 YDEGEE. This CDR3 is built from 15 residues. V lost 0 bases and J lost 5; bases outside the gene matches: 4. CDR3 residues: CASSLGLAGDETQYF. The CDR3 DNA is TGTGCCAGCAGCTTGGGGCTAGCGGGAGACGAGACCCAGTACTTC.

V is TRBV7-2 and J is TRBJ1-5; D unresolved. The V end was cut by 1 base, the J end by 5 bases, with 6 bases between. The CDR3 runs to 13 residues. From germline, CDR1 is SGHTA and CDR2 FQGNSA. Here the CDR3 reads CASSLGWDQPQHF. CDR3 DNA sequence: TGTGCCAGCAGCTTAGGTTGGGATCAGCCCCAGCATTTT. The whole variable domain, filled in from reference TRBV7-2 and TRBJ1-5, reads GAGVSQSPSNKVTEKGKDVELRCDPISGHTALYWYRQSLGQGLEFLIYFQGNSAPDKSGLPSDRFSAERTGGSVSTLTIQRTQQEDSAVYLCASSLGWDQPQHFGDGTRLSIL.

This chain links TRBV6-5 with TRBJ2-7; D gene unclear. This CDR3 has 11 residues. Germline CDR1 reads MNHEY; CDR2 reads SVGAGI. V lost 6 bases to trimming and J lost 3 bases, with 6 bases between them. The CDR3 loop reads CASRHGYEQYF. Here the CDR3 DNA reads TGTGCCAGCAGGCACGGCTACGAGCAGTACTTC.

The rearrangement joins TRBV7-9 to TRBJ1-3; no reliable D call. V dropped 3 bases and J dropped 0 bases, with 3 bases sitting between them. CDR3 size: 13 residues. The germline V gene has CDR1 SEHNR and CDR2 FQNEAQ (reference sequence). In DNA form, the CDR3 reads TGTGCCAGCAGCTTTTTCTCTGGAAACACCATATATTTT. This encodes CASSFFSGNTIYF.

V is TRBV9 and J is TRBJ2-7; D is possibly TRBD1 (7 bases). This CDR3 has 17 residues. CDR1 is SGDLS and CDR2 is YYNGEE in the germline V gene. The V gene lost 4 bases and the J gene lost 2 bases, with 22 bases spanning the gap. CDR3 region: CASSQKPNRGGTYEQYF. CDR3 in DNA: TGTGCCAGCAGCCAAAAACCAAACAGGGGAGGCACCTACGAGCAGTACTTC.

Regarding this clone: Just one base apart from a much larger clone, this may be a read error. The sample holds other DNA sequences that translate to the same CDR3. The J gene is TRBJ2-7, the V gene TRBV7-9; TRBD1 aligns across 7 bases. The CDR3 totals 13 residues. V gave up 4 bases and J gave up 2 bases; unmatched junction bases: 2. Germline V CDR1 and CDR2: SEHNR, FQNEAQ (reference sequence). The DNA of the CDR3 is TGTGCCAGCAGCTGGGGACAGACCTACGAGCAGTACTTC. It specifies CASSWGQTYEQYF.

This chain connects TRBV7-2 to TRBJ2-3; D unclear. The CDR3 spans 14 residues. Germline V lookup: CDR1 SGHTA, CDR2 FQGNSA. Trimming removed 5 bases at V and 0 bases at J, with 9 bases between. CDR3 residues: CASSRSASTDTQYF. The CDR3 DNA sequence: TGTGCCAGCAGCCGGTCGGCGAGCACAGATACGCAGTATTTT.

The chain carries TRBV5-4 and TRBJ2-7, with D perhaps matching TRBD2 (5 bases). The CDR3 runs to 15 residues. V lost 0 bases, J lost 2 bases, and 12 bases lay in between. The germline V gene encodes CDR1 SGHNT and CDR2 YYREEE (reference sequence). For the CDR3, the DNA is TGTGCCAGCAGCTTGGCCGGGATGGGGACCTACGAGCAGTACTTC. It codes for CASSLAGMGTYEQYF.

CDR3 in DNA: TGTGCCTGGACCCTCACAGGGGGCAATACACCCCTCCACTTT. This encodes CAWTLTGGNTPLHF. The chain employs TRBV30 and TRBJ1-6; 9 bases agree with TRBD1. This CDR3 has 14 residues. J gave up 11 bases and V 4 bases, and 9 bases lay outside the gene matches. From germline, CDR1 is GTSNPN and CDR2 SVGIG (reference sequence).

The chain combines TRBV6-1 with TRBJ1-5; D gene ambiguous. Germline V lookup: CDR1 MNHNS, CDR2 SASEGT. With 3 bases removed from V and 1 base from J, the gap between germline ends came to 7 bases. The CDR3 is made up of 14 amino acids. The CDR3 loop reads CASSESLSNQPQHF. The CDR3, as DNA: TGTGCCAGCAGTGAGTCACTCAGCAATCAGCCCCAGCATTTT.

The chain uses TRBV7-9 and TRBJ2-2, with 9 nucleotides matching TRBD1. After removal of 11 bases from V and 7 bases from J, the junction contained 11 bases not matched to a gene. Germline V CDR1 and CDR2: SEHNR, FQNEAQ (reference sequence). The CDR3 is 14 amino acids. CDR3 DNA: TGTGCCGGAAAAAGACAGGGGGTTGTCGGGGAGCTGTTTTTT. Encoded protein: CAGKRQGVVGELFF.

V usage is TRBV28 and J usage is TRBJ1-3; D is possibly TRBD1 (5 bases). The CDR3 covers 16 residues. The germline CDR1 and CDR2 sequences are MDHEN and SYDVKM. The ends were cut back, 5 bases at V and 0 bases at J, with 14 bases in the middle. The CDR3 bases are TGTGCCAGCAGTCCAACCGGGGACCGCTCTGGAAACACCATATATTTT. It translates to CASSPTGDRSGNTIYF.

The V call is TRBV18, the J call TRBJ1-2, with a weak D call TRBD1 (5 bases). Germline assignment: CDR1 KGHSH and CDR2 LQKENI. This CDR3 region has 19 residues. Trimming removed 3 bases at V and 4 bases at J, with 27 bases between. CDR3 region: CASSPTYDPAQGEGYGYTF. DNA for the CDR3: TGTGCCAGCTCACCCACCTACGACCCGGCCCAAGGGGAAGGCTATGGCTACACCTTC.

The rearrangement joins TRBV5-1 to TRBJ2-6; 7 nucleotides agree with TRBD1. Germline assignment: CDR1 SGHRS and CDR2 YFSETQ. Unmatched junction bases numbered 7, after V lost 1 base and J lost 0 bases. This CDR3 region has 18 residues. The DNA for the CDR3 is TGCGCCAGCAGCTTGTTACAGGGGCAGCTCTCTGGGGCCAACGTCCTGACTTTC. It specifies CASSLLQGQLSGANVLTF.

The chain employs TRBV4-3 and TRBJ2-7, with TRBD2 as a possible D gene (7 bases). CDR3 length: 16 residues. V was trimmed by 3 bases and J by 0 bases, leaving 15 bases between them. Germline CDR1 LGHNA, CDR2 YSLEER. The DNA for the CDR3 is TGCGCCAGCAGCCATCTTTCTGGGGGGGCCTCCTACGAGCAGTACTTC. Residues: CASSHLSGGASYEQYF.

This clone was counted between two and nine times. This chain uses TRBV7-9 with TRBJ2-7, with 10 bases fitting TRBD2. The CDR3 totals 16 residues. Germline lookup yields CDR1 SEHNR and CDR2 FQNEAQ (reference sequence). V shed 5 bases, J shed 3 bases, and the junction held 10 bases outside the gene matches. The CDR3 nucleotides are TGTGCCAGCAGCCTGGAGCGGGAGGGCCGCGGCTACGAGCAGTACTTC. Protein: CASSLEREGRGYEQYF.

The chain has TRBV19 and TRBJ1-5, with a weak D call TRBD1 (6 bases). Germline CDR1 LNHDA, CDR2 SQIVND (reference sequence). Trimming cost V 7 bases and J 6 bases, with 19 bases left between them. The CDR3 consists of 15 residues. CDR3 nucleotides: TGTGCCAGTACCCCGGCTCAAGGGGGAAGTCAGCCCCAGCATTTT. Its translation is CASTPAQGGSQPQHF.

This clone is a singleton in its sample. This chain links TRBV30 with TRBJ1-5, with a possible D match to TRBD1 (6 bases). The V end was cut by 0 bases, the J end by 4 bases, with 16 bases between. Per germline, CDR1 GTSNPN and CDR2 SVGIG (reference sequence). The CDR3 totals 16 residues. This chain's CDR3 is CAWSVRAGVGNQPQHF. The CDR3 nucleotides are TGTGCCTGGAGTGTACGAGCAGGGGTTGGTAATCAGCCCCAGCATTTT.

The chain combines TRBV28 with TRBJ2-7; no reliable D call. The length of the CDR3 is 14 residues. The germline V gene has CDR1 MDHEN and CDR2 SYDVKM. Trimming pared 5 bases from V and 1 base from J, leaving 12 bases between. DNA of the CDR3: TGTGCCAGCAGTCCTATAAGAGGTTCCTACGAGCAGTACTTC. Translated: CASSPIRGSYEQYF.

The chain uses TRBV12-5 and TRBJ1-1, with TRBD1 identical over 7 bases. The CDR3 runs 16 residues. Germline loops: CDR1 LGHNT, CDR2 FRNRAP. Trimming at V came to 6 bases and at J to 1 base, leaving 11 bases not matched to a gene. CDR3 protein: CASGPWTGEGNTEAFF. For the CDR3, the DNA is TGTGCTAGTGGCCCTTGGACAGGAGAAGGGAACACTGAAGCTTTCTTT.